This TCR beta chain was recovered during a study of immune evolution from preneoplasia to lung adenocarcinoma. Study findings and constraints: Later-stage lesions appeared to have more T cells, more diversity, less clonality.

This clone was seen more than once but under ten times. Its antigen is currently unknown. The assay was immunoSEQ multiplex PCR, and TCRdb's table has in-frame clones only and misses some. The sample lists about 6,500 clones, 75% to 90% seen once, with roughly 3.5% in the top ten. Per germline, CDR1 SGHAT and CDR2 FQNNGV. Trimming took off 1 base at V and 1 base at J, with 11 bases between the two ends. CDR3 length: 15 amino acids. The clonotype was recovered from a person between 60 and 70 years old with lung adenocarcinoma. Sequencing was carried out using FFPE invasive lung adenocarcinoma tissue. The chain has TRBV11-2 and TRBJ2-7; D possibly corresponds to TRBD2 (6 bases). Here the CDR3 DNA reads TGTGCCAGCAGCTTAGCAGCGGGTATATCCTACGAGCAGTACTTC. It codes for CASSLAAGISYEQYF.